The present entry profiles one T cell receptor beta chain with its context. Its target is not known. The data stem from a study of a mutant IDH1 vaccine in newly diagnosed glioma. The CDR3 consists of 15 residues. CDR1 is KGHSH, CDR2 LQKENI, per germline. With 0 bases clipped from V and 7 bases from J, the junction kept 6 bases outside the gene matches. Time point denoted: week 5, during vaccination. Vaccine doses each comprised 300 ug of mutant IDH1 20-mer peptide, with topical imiquimod. Libraries were prepared by immunoSEQ multiplex PCR; TCRdb keeps only in-frame clonotypes and omits some of them. The profile covers around 50,000 clones, with 78% appearing a single time and 5.2% taken by the ten largest.

The sequence came from a man aged 50 to 60 with glioma. The chain joins TRBV18 to TRBJ2-5; 9 bases fit TRBD1. Sequenced here: PBMCs, sampled from a glioma patient whose treatment included an IDH1 peptide vaccine. CDR3 nucleotides: TGTGCCAGCTCACCACCATCCAAGGGACAGGGGACCCAGTACTTC. The encoded protein is CASSPPSKGQGTQYF.